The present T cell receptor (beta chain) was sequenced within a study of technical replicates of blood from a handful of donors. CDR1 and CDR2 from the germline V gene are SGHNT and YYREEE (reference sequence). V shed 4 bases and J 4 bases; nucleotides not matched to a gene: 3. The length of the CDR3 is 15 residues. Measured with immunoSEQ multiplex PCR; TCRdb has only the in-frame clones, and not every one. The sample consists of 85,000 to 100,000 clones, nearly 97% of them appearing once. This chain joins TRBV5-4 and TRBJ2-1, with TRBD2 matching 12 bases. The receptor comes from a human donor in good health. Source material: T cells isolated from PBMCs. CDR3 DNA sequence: TGTGCCAGCAGCATAGGACTAGCGGGATACAATGAGCAGTTCTTC. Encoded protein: CASSIGLAGYNEQFF.